This T cell receptor beta chain derives from a study of T cell changes during pregnancy in multiple sclerosis. V was pared by 4 bases and J by 3 bases, with 13 bases between. The germline V gene has CDR1 LGHNA and CDR2 YNFKEQ. The CDR3 is 15 amino acids. The data were produced by immunoSEQ multiplex PCR, yet TCRdb's version contains in-frame clones alone and is incomplete. The data show around 32,000 clones, around 90% seen once. This receptor was taken from a female donor with multiple sclerosis, enrolled in a pregnancy study. Sequencing used CD8+ T cells from peripheral blood mononuclear cells, obtained before pregnancy. The chain combines TRBV4-2 with TRBJ2-1; D possibly corresponds to TRBD2 (6 bases). The CDR3 protein is CASSPDSGSYNEQFF. The CDR3 DNA reads as TGTGCCAGCAGCCCTGATAGCGGAAGCTACAATGAGCAGTTCTTC.